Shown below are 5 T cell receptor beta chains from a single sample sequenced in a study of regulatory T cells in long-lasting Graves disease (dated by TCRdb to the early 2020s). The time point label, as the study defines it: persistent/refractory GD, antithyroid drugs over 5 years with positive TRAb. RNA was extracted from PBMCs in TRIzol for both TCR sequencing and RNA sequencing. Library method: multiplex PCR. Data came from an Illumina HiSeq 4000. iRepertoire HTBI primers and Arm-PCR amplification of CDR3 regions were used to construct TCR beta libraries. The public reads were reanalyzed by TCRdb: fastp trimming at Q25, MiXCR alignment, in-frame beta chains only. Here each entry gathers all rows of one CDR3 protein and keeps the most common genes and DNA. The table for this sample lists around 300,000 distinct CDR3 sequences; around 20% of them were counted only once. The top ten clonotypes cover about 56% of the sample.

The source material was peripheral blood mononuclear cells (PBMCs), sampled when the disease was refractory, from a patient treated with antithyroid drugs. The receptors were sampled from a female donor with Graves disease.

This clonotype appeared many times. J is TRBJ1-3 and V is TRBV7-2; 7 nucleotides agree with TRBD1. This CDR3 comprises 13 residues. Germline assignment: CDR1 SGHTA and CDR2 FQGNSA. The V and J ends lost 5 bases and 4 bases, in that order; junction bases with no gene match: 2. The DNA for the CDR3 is TGTGCCAGCAGCGAGGGGGCCGGAAACACCATATATTTT. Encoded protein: CASSEGAGNTIYF. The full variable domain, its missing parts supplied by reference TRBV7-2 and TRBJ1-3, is GAGVSQSPSNKVTEKGKDVELRCDPISGHTALYWYRQSLGQGLEFLIYFQGNSAPDKSGLPSDRFSAERTGGSVSTLTIQRTQQEDSAVYLCASSEGAGNTIYFGEGSWLTVV.

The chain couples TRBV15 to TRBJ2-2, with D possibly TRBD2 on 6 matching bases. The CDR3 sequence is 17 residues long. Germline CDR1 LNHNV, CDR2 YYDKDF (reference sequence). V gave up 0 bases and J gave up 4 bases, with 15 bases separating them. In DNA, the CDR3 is TGTGCCACCAGCAGAGATTTGGGCTTGGGGGGCACCGGGGAGCTGTTTTTT. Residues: CATSRDLGLGGTGELFF.

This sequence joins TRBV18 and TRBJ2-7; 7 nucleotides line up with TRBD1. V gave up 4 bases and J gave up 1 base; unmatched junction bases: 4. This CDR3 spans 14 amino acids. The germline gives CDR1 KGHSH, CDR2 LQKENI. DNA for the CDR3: TGTGCCAGCTCACGGGGACAGAGGTCCTACGAGCAGTACTTC. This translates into CASSRGQRSYEQYF.

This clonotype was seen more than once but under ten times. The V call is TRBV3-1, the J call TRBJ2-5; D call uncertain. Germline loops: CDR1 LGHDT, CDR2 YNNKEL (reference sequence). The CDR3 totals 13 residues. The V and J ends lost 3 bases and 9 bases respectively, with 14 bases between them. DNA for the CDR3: TGTGCCAGCAGCCAGGCGCTAGGTGAGGCCCAGTACTTC. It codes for CASSQALGEAQYF.

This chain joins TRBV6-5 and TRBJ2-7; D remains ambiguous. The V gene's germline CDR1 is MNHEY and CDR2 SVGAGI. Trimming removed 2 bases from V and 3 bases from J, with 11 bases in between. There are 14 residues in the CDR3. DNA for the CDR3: TGTGCCAGCAGTTACACACGGAACCTCTACGAGCAGTACTTC. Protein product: CASSYTRNLYEQYF.